This is a list of T cell receptor beta chains from one sample in a study of shared clonotypes between healthy human individuals. Data came from immunoSEQ multiplex PCR; TCRdb stores just in-frame clones and leaves some out. The sample consists of 650,000 to 750,000 clones, about 78% of them appearing once. Sequences were obtained from memory CD4+ T cells sorted from blood. These receptors were collected from a woman in her twenties or thirties in good health. CDR3s include the opening cysteine and the closing phenylalanine or tryptophan. The order of the fields is V gene, clone size, D gene, J gene, CDR3 protein, CDR3 DNA. A D gene is named only where the DNA matches it firmly. Size tells how often a clone was seen (once, few, many) or the class of an expanded clone, and some rows leave it out.

v_gene: TRBV2
abundance: -
d_gene: -
j_gene: TRBJ1-5
CDR3aa: CASSEGLRVVQGDQPQHF
CDR3nt: TGTGCCAGCAGTGAAGGTTTACGGGTGGTACAGGGAGATCAGCCCCAGCATTTT

v_gene: TRBV6-4
abundance: -
d_gene: -
j_gene: TRBJ2-1
CDR3aa: CASSDSSGSYNEQFF
CDR3nt: TGTGCCAGCAGTGACTCTAGCGGCAGCTACAATGAGCAGTTCTTC

v_gene: TRBV5-4
abundance: -
d_gene: TRBD1
j_gene: TRBJ2-7
CDR3aa: CASSLGQGASEQYF
CDR3nt: TGTGCCAGCAGCTTGGGACAGGGAGCGTCCGAGCAGTACTTC

v_gene: TRBV2
abundance: -
d_gene: TRBD1
j_gene: TRBJ2-3
CDR3aa: CASIERPGQADTQYF
CDR3nt: TGTGCCAGCATAGAGCGACCGGGACAGGCAGATACGCAGTATTTT

v_gene: TRBV6-4
abundance: -
d_gene: TRBD1
j_gene: TRBJ1-1
CDR3aa: CASSRGLNTEAFF
CDR3nt: TGTGCCAGCAGCAGGGGGCTGAACACTGAAGCTTTCTTT

v_gene: TRBV7-9
abundance: few
d_gene: -
j_gene: TRBJ2-3
CDR3aa: CASSLAGAFTDTQYF
CDR3nt: TGTGCCAGCAGCTTAGCGGGAGCGTTCACAGATACGCAGTATTTT

v_gene: TRBV30
abundance: -
d_gene: -
j_gene: TRBJ2-7
CDR3aa: CAWRRDRDEQYF
CDR3nt: TGTGCCTGGAGAAGGGATAGGGACGAGCAGTACTTC

v_gene: TRBV19
abundance: -
d_gene: -
j_gene: TRBJ1-2
CDR3aa: CASDRSGYGYTF
CDR3nt: TGTGCCAGTGACAGGTCAGGCTATGGCTACACCTTC

v_gene: TRBV10-3
abundance: -
d_gene: -
j_gene: TRBJ2-7
CDR3aa: CAISESGQGTHEQYF
CDR3nt: TGTGCCATCAGTGAGTCAGGTCAGGGTACCCACGAGCAGTACTTC

v_gene: TRBV5-4
abundance: once
d_gene: -
j_gene: TRBJ2-5
CDR3aa: CASRQDNGEETQYF
CDR3nt: TGTGCCAGCAGGCAGGACAACGGGGAAGAGACCCAGTACTTC

v_gene: TRBV5-1
abundance: few
d_gene: -
j_gene: TRBJ2-7
CDR3aa: CASSLGGKREQYF
CDR3nt: TGCGCCAGCAGCTTGGGAGGCAAGAGGGAGCAGTACTTC

v_gene: TRBV5-1
abundance: -
d_gene: TRBD1
j_gene: TRBJ1-2
CDR3aa: CASSLAPGQGPQGYGYTF
CDR3nt: TGCGCCAGCAGCTTGGCACCGGGACAGGGGCCACAAGGCTATGGCTACACCTTC

v_gene: TRBV28
abundance: -
d_gene: -
j_gene: TRBJ2-7
CDR3aa: CASSLAGGARGEQYF
CDR3nt: TGTGCCAGCAGTTTAGCAGGTGGGGCTAGAGGGGAGCAGTACTTC

v_gene: TRBV7-8
abundance: -
d_gene: TRBD2
j_gene: TRBJ2-3
CDR3aa: CASSSYTGTSATDTQYF
CDR3nt: TGTGCCAGCAGCTCATACACCGGGACTAGCGCCACAGATACGCAGTATTTT

v_gene: TRBV27
abundance: -
d_gene: -
j_gene: TRBJ1-1
CDR3aa: CASSPHRGGGVGTEAFF
CDR3nt: TGTGCCAGCAGTCCCCATCGGGGGGGTGGTGTTGGCACTGAAGCTTTCTTT

v_gene: TRBV28
abundance: few
d_gene: -
j_gene: TRBJ2-7
CDR3aa: CASSLWSYEQYF
CDR3nt: TGTGCCAGCAGTTTATGGAGCTACGAGCAGTACTTC

v_gene: TRBV27
abundance: once
d_gene: TRBD2
j_gene: TRBJ2-7
CDR3aa: CASSFMTSGTYEQYF
CDR3nt: TGTGCCAGCAGTTTCATGACTAGCGGGACGTACGAGCAGTACTTC

v_gene: TRBV7-2
abundance: -
d_gene: TRBD2
j_gene: TRBJ2-1
CDR3aa: CASSQDFGLPRGDEQFF
CDR3nt: TGTGCCAGCAGCCAAGATTTTGGCCTCCCTCGGGGGGATGAGCAGTTCTTC

v_gene: TRBV28
abundance: -
d_gene: -
j_gene: TRBJ1-2
CDR3aa: CASSTIGGGNGYTF
CDR3nt: TGTGCCAGCAGTACCATCGGGGGGGGTAATGGCTACACCTTC

v_gene: TRBV30
abundance: -
d_gene: -
j_gene: TRBJ2-1
CDR3aa: CAAVRSQGSFF
CDR3nt: TGTGCCGCGGTTCGTTCGCAGGGGTCTTTCTTC

v_gene: TRBV28
abundance: -
d_gene: TRBD1
j_gene: TRBJ2-7
CDR3aa: CASRVRLKFGTGVSEQYF
CDR3nt: TGTGCCAGCAGAGTCCGTCTTAAATTCGGGACAGGGGTTTCCGAGCAGTACTTC

v_gene: TRBV9
abundance: -
d_gene: TRBD1
j_gene: TRBJ2-1
CDR3aa: CASSGDREFGEQFF
CDR3nt: TGTGCCAGCAGCGGGGACAGGGAGTTCGGTGAGCAGTTCTTC

v_gene: TRBV11-2
abundance: -
d_gene: -
j_gene: TRBJ2-7
CDR3aa: CASSLDYAVAEPTKQYF
CDR3nt: TGTGCCAGCAGCTTAGATTACGCGGTAGCGGAACCTACGAAGCAGTACTTC

v_gene: TRBV6-5
abundance: -
d_gene: TRBD1
j_gene: TRBJ2-7
CDR3aa: CASTRRDRIHEQYF
CDR3nt: TGTGCCAGCACCCGACGGGACAGGATCCACGAGCAGTACTTC

v_gene: TRBV18
abundance: -
d_gene: -
j_gene: TRBJ2-7
CDR3aa: CASSPGRQMEQYF
CDR3nt: TGTGCCAGCTCACCCGGTCGGCAAATGGAGCAGTACTTC